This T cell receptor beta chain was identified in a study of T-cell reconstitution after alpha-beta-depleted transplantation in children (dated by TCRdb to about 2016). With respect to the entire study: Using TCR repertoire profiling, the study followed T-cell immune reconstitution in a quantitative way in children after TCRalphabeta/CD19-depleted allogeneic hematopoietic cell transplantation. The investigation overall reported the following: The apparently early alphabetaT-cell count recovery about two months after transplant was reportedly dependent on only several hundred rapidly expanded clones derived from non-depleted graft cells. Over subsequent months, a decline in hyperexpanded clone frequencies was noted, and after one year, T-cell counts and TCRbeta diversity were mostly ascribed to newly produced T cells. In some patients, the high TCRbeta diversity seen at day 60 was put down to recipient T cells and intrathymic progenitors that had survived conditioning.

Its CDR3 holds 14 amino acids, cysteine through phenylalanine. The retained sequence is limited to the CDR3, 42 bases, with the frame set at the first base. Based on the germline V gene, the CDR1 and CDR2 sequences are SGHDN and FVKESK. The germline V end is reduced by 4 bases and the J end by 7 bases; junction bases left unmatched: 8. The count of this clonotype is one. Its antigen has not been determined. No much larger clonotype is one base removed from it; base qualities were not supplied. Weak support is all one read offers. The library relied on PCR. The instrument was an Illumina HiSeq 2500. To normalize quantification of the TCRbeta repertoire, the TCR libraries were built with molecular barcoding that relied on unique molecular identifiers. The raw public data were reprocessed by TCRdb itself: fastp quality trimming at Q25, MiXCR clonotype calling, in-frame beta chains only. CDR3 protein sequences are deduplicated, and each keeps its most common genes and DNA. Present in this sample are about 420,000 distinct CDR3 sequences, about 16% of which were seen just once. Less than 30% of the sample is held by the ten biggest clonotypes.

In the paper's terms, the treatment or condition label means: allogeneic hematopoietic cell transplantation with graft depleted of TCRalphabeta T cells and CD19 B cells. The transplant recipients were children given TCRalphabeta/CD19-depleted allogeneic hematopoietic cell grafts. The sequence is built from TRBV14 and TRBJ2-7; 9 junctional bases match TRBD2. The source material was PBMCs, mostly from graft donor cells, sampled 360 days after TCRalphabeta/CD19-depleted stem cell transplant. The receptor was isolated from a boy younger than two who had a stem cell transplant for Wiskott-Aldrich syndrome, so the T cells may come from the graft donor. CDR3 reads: CASSRTSVGGEQYF. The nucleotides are TGTGCCAGCAGCCGGACTAGCGTCGGGGGGGAGCAGTACTTC.